The 22 T cell receptor beta chains reported below all come from one sample, sequenced in a study of blood T cell repertoires in COVID-19. Libraries were prepared by immunoSEQ multiplex PCR; TCRdb keeps only in-frame clonotypes and omits some of them. Of under 150,000 clones listed, about 80% are singletons. The sample taken for sequencing was peripheral blood. Source of these receptors: a woman aged 55-75 years with acute or convalescent COVID-19.

This clone has only a few counts. This chain connects TRBV6-5 to TRBJ2-7; D perhaps matches TRBD2 (6 bases). The germline V and J ends were trimmed by 6 bases and 2 bases, with 14 bases remaining between them. The CDR3 loop spans 14 amino acids. Germline-derived CDR1 and CDR2 are MNHEY and SVGAGI. CDR3 bases: TGTGCCAGCAGGGGGACTCGACAAACCTACGAGCAGTACTTC. Translation: CASRGTRQTYEQYF.

The chain has TRBV19 and TRBJ2-1; 9 bases line up with TRBD2. CDR1 and CDR2 from the germline V gene are LNHDA and SQIVND (reference sequence). V trimming: 1 base; J trimming: 6 bases; junction bases outside the gene matches: 4. CDR3 size: 15 residues. The CDR3 nucleotides are TGTGCCAGTAGTATAGGTAGCGGGAGTCGCAATGAGCAGTTCTTC. Encoded protein: CASSIGSGSRNEQFF.

The chain joins TRBV28 to TRBJ1-5; D not certain. Germline V lookup: CDR1 MDHEN, CDR2 SYDVKM. This CDR3 has 12 amino acids. Trimming removed 2 bases from V and 6 bases from J, with 5 bases in between. As DNA, the CDR3 is TGTGCCAGCAGTTTAGATAGTCAGCCCCAGCATTTT. Its protein product is CASSLDSQPQHF.

The chain links TRBV4-3 to TRBJ1-1; D remains ambiguous. The CDR3 spans 15 residues. With 0 bases removed from V and 0 bases from J, the gap between germline ends came to 8 bases. Germline assignment: CDR1 LGHNA and CDR2 YSLEER. CDR3 amino acids: CASSQDRRLNTEAFF. The CDR3 nucleotides are TGCGCCAGCAGCCAAGATCGGAGGCTGAACACTGAAGCTTTCTTT.

As DNA, the CDR3 is TGTGCCACAGGCCGAGGACAGGGAGGGACTGAAGCTTTCTTT. It specifies CATGRGQGGTEAFF. The chain recombines TRBV28 with TRBJ1-1, with 8 nucleotides matching TRBD1. The germline CDR1 and CDR2 sequences are MDHEN and SYDVKM. J was trimmed by 5 bases and V by 10 bases; bases with no gene match: 12. The CDR3 is 14 amino acids.

V usage is TRBV4-1 and J usage is TRBJ2-7; 7 nucleotides align to TRBD1. Trimming removed 3 bases from V and 2 bases from J; junction bases left unmatched: 4. The CDR3 consists of 14 residues. CDR1 is MGHRA, CDR2 YSYEKL, per germline. CDR3 residues: CASSQGDRAYEQYF. The DNA for the CDR3 is TGCGCCAGCAGCCAGGGGGACAGAGCCTACGAGCAGTACTTC.

This chain joins TRBV9 and TRBJ2-1; the match to TRBD2 covers 10 bases. V shed 0 bases and J 2 bases; nucleotides not matched to a gene: 5. This CDR3 spans 17 amino acids. Germline CDR1 SGDLS, CDR2 YYNGEE. The CDR3 loop is CASSVGAGGPPYNEQFF. CDR3 bases: TGTGCCAGCAGCGTAGGAGCGGGAGGGCCTCCCTACAATGAGCAGTTCTTC.

The chain combines TRBV28 with TRBJ2-3, with D possibly being TRBD1 (6 bases). Germline V lookup: CDR1 MDHEN, CDR2 SYDVKM. The V and J ends lost 7 bases and 2 bases respectively, with 19 bases between them. CDR3 size: 16 residues. Here the CDR3 reads CASNPVGAGHTDTQYF. Here the CDR3 DNA reads TGTGCCAGCAACCCTGTGGGGGCAGGCCACACAGATACGCAGTATTTT.

V usage is TRBV2 and J usage is TRBJ2-5; the D gene is possibly TRBD1 (6 bases). In germline, CDR1 is SNHLY, CDR2 FYNNEI. Trimming cost V 5 bases and J 2 bases, with 9 bases left between them. The CDR3 loop spans 13 amino acids. CDR3 nucleotide sequence: TGTGCCAGCAGTCAGGACAGTCAAGAGACCCAGTACTTC. Translating it yields CASSQDSQETQYF.

V is TRBV7-3 and J is TRBJ1-1; TRBD1 matches at 10 bases. The CDR3 contains 13 residues. J was trimmed by 11 bases and V by 1 base; bases with no gene match: 4. Germline V gene sequence: CDR1 SGHTA, CDR2 FQGTGA. This CDR3 is CASSLMGQGKAFF. CDR3 DNA sequence: TGTGCCAGCAGCTTAATGGGACAGGGGAAGGCTTTCTTT.

The chain recombines TRBV27 with TRBJ1-2; D is uncertain. V dropped 5 bases and J dropped 11 bases, with 24 bases sitting between them. This CDR3 spans 15 amino acids. Per the germline V gene, CDR1 is MNHEY and CDR2 is SMNVEV (reference sequence). The CDR3 region is CASSRRTVNQERYTF. For the CDR3, the DNA is TGTGCCAGCAGTAGGAGGACGGTGAATCAGGAGAGATACACCTTC.

This clone has only one observation. The chain joins TRBV7-9 to TRBJ2-3, with a tentative D call TRBD1 (6 bases). This CDR3 region has 14 residues. Trimming pared 6 bases from V and 3 bases from J, leaving 13 bases between. The V gene's germline CDR1 is SEHNR and CDR2 FQNEAQ (reference sequence). The CDR3 loop is CASRSLGTTDTQYF. DNA of the CDR3: TGTGCCAGCAGGTCACTAGGGACAACAGATACGCAGTATTTT.

The table lists this clone with a few counts. The chain uses TRBV6-5 and TRBJ2-7; 8 nucleotides agree with TRBD1. V shed 2 bases and J 3 bases; nucleotides not matched to a gene: 0. CDR1 MNHEY and CDR2 SVGAGI come from the germline V gene. The length of the CDR3 is 13 residues. In DNA form, the CDR3 reads TGTGCCAGCAGTTACGGGACAGGCTACGAGCAGTACTTC. Translation: CASSYGTGYEQYF.

The rearrangement joins TRBV19 to TRBJ2-6; D gene unclear. Per the germline V gene, CDR1 is LNHDA and CDR2 is SQIVND (reference sequence). Trimming left V 3 bases short and J 5 bases short, with 14 bases between. The CDR3 has 16 amino acids. DNA for the CDR3: TGTGCCAGTAGTATGTTGGTCAGTTCCCGGGCCAACGTCCTGACTTTC. Translating it yields CASSMLVSSRANVLTF.

The rearrangement links TRBV11-2 to TRBJ1-2, with 7 bases fitting TRBD1. V trimming: 5 bases; J trimming: 0 bases; junction bases outside the gene matches: 9. This CDR3 region has 16 residues. Per germline, CDR1 SGHAT and CDR2 FQNNGV. The CDR3 region is CASSPLVGGTNYGYTF. In nucleotides, the CDR3 is TGTGCCAGCAGCCCCCTCGTAGGGGGCACTAACTATGGCTACACCTTC.

This rearrangement joins TRBV9 to TRBJ2-3; TRBD2 matches at 9 bases. The CDR3 sequence is 18 residues long. Germline V CDR1 and CDR2: SGDLS, YYNGEE. The V and J ends lost 4 bases and 2 bases, in that order; junction bases with no gene match: 14. In nucleotides, the CDR3 is TGTGCCAGCAGCCCGCTTGGGACTAGCACGTTTTCCACAGATACGCAGTATTTT. This translates into CASSPLGTSTFSTDTQYF.

This chain uses TRBV28 with TRBJ2-7; D not resolved. The CDR3 is 11 amino acids. CDR1 and CDR2 (germline): MDHEN, SYDVKM. Trimming shortened V by 8 bases and J by 3 bases, and 8 bases separated the two germline ends. CDR3 bases: TGTGCCAGCGCCCTCGGCTACGAGCAGTACTTC. This encodes CASALGYEQYF.

The genes are TRBV6-4 and TRBJ2-3; 9 nucleotides match TRBD1. Germline CDR1 is MRHNA and CDR2 is SNTAGT. The J segment lost 3 bases and the V segment lost 6 bases, leaving 7 bases of the junction unmatched. This CDR3 has 15 residues. CDR3 sequence (DNA): TGTGCCAGCAGGGCCGGGACAGGGTGGACAGATACGCAGTATTTT. This sequence encodes CASRAGTGWTDTQYF.

The chain carries TRBV4-1 and TRBJ1-2, with D maybe TRBD1 (5 bases). V lost 1 base, J lost 7 bases, and 25 bases lay in between. CDR1 and CDR2 from the germline V gene are MGHRA and YSYEKL. This CDR3 is 18 amino acids long. The CDR3 loop is CASSQGQTLTASKGGYTF. For the CDR3, the DNA is TGCGCCAGCAGCCAAGGCCAGACACTGACAGCGTCTAAGGGTGGCTACACCTTC.

The rearrangement uses TRBV29-1 and TRBJ1-4, with 7 positions matching TRBD1. The germline V gene encodes CDR1 SQVTM and CDR2 ANQGSEA. Trimming at V came to 6 bases and at J to 5 bases, leaving 9 bases not matched to a gene. CDR3 length equals 14 residues. CDR3 bases: TGCAGCGTGCAACAGGGGTGGCTAAATGAAAAACTGTTTTTT. This gives the protein CSVQQGWLNEKLFF.

This chain connects TRBV27 to TRBJ2-7; 7 bases line up with TRBD2. After removal of 2 bases from V and 6 bases from J, the junction contained 4 bases not matched to a gene. CDR3 length: 13 amino acids. Germline V gives CDR1 MNHEY, CDR2 SMNVEV (reference sequence). The CDR3 sequence is CASSLGAGAEQYF. The CDR3 bases are TGTGCCAGCAGTTTAGGTGCGGGAGCCGAGCAGTACTTC.

This chain's CDR3 is CASSLDGQGSSYNEQFF. The DNA of the CDR3 is TGTGCCAGCAGCTTAGATGGCCAGGGCAGCTCCTACAATGAGCAGTTCTTC. The chain combines TRBV11-3 with TRBJ2-1, with D perhaps matching TRBD1 (5 bases). The CDR3 contains 17 residues. Trimming stripped 0 bases from V and 0 bases from J, with 12 bases between. Germline CDR1 is SGHNT and CDR2 is YENEEA.